One and the same sample provided the 27 T cell receptor beta chains below, sequenced in a study of blood T cell repertoires in COVID-19. Libraries were prepared by immunoSEQ multiplex PCR; TCRdb keeps only in-frame clonotypes and omits some of them. This sample yields 300,000 to 350,000 clones, of which 90% are seen a single time; around 6.8% belongs to the top ten. The sequenced sample was peripheral blood. These receptors came from a woman in her thirties with COVID-19, enrolled during active disease.

The chain carries TRBV28 and TRBJ2-5; D is undetermined. V dropped 6 bases and J dropped 5 bases, with 13 bases sitting between them. The germline gives CDR1 MDHEN, CDR2 SYDVKM. The CDR3 runs 13 residues. The CDR3 DNA reads TGTGCCAGCAGCCAGACTCCGAGGGAGACCCAGTACTTC. The encoded protein is CASSQTPRETQYF.

The chain uses TRBV7-2 and TRBJ2-5, with 7 bases fitting TRBD2. This CDR3 contains 15 residues. V dropped 6 bases and J dropped 3; count of bases not matched to a gene: 10. Germline-derived CDR1 and CDR2 are SGHTA and FQGNSA. CDR3 protein: CASSKSGLAEETQYF. DNA of the CDR3: TGTGCCAGCAGTAAGTCCGGGCTAGCGGAAGAGACCCAGTACTTC.

The CDR3 sequence is CASSQILFGTGRREQYF. The CDR3 DNA is TGCGCCAGCAGCCAAATTCTTTTCGGGACAGGGAGACGCGAGCAGTACTTC. The rearrangement uses TRBV4-3 and TRBJ2-7, with 9 bases aligning to TRBD1. This CDR3 region has 17 residues. Germline trimming cut 2 bases from V and 6 bases from J; bases unmatched to any gene: 14. In germline, CDR1 is LGHNA, CDR2 YSLEER.

This sequence joins TRBV7-9 and TRBJ1-2, with TRBD1 matching over 7 bases. The germline V gene encodes CDR1 SEHNR and CDR2 FQNEAQ (reference sequence). The length of the CDR3 is 15 residues. The V and J ends lost 1 base and 0 bases, in that order; junction bases with no gene match: 2. In DNA form, the CDR3 reads TGTGCCAGCAGCTTAGGACAGGGCCCTAACTATGGCTACACCTTC. It yields the protein CASSLGQGPNYGYTF. Looking up the rest from reference TRBV7-9 and TRBJ1-2 gives the full variable domain: DTGVSQNPRHKITKRGQNVTFRCDPISEHNRLYWYRQTLGQGPEFLTYFQNEAQLEKSRLLSDRFSAERPKGSFSTLEIQRTEQGDSAMYLCASSLGQGPNYGYTFGSGTRLTVV.

J is TRBJ2-5 and V is TRBV7-9; possible D gene TRBD1, 6 bases. The V gene's germline CDR1 is SEHNR and CDR2 FQNEAQ (reference sequence). There are 15 residues in the CDR3. Between the trimmed V and J ends, which lost 4 bases and 1 base, there was a span of 13 bases. CDR3 amino acids: CASSYLDSSQETQYF. The CDR3 bases are TGTGCCAGCAGCTACCTGGACAGTAGCCAAGAGACCCAGTACTTC.

This clone came up once. The V call is TRBV4-1, the J call TRBJ2-7; 7 bases agree with TRBD2. This CDR3 is 15 amino acids long. Trimming took 0 bases from V and 2 from J; bases not matched to a gene: 4. Germline V CDR1 and CDR2: MGHRA, YSYEKL. This chain's CDR3 is CASSQEEGGAYEQYF. The CDR3 DNA sequence: TGCGCCAGCAGCCAAGAAGAGGGAGGGGCCTACGAGCAGTACTTC.

This clone was detected a few times. The gene calls are TRBV7-9 and TRBJ1-2; D might be TRBD1 (6 bases). The V gene's germline CDR1 is SEHNR and CDR2 FQNEAQ (reference sequence). V was cut by 4 bases and J by 5 bases, with 14 bases left in between. This CDR3 region has 14 residues. CDR3 sequence reads: CASSSDRTVYGYTF. The CDR3 DNA reads TGTGCCAGCAGCTCCGACCGGACAGTGTATGGCTACACCTTC.

The rearrangement links TRBV28 to TRBJ2-3; 12 positions match TRBD1. V dropped 5 bases and J dropped 6; count of bases not matched to a gene: 21. The CDR3 consists of 20 residues. Germline V CDR1 and CDR2: MDHEN, SYDVKM. The DNA for the CDR3 is TGTGCCAGCAGTGGGACAGGGGGCGCGTCTGCGGGAGTCTGGCCCGATACGCAGTATTTT. This gives the protein CASSGTGGASAGVWPDTQYF.

J is TRBJ1-1 and V is TRBV5-1; unclear D gene. V shed 4 bases and J shed 0 bases, with 13 bases lying between them. The CDR3 extends over 15 amino acids. CDR1 and CDR2 from the germline V gene are SGHRS and YFSETQ. CDR3 DNA: TGCGCCAGCAGCCGAGAAGGTGACTTGAACACTGAAGCTTTCTTT. Its translation is CASSREGDLNTEAFF. Full variable domain (outside the CDR3, taken from reference TRBV5-1 and TRBJ1-1): KAGVTQTPRYLIKTRGQQVTLSCSPISGHRSVSWYQQTPGQGLQFLFEYFSETQRNKGNFPGRFSGRQFSNSRSEMNVSTLELGDSALYLCASSREGDLNTEAFFGQGTRLTVV.

The J gene is TRBJ1-1, the V gene TRBV5-6; D unclear. V was cut by 5 bases and J by 0 bases, with 8 bases left in between. The CDR3 is made up of 13 amino acids. Germline V gene data show CDR1 as SGHDT and CDR2 as YYEEEE. CDR3 in DNA: TGTGCCAGCAGTTACCGCGTGAACACTGAAGCTTTCTTT. Its protein is CASSYRVNTEAFF.

CDR3 amino acids: CASRDRVYSYEQYF. The CDR3, as DNA: TGTGCCAGCAGGGACAGGGTTTACTCCTACGAGCAGTACTTC. The rearrangement links TRBV21-1 to TRBJ2-7; the D call TRBD1 from the table was never checked on the DNA. TRBV21-1 corresponds to a pseudogene. This CDR3 comprises 14 residues.

The V and J genes are TRBV5-4 and TRBJ2-5; D gene uncertain. V was clipped by 1 base and J by 2 bases, with 9 bases between them. The CDR3 runs to 14 residues. Germline CDR1 reads SGHNT; CDR2 reads YYREEE (reference sequence). This CDR3 reads CASSLTKRQETQYF. The CDR3 nucleotides read TGTGCCAGCAGCTTGACAAAAAGACAAGAGACCCAGTACTTC.

The V gene is TRBV25-1, the J gene TRBJ1-3, with 9 bases fitting TRBD1. The germline gives CDR1 MGHDK, CDR2 SYGVNS. V trimming: 4 bases; J trimming: 4 bases; junction bases outside the gene matches: 8. This CDR3 is 16 amino acids long. CDR3 amino acids: CASSGRGQGLGNTIYF. CDR3 coding DNA: TGTGCCAGCAGTGGAAGAGGACAGGGGTTAGGAAACACCATATATTTT.

The chain couples TRBV20-1 to TRBJ2-7, with D uncertain. Germline V lookup: CDR1 DFQATT, CDR2 SNEGSKA (reference sequence). CDR3 length equals 11 residues. Trimming took off 0 bases at V and 3 bases at J, with 3 bases between the two ends. The CDR3 region has the DNA TGCAGTGCTAGAGAATACTACGAGCAGTACTTC. Translated, it gives CSAREYYEQYF.

The gene calls are TRBV24-1 and TRBJ1-2, with 7 positions matching TRBD1. CDR3 length: 12 amino acids. Germline CDR1 KGHDR, CDR2 SFDVKD. The trim removed 10 bases at V and 2 bases at J, leaving 3 bases unmatched. CDR3 in amino acids: CATQGRNYGYTF. In DNA form, the CDR3 reads TGTGCCACACAGGGGCGGAACTATGGCTACACCTTC.

A remark on this clone: This specimen includes other DNA sequences encoding the same CDR3. The chain employs TRBV5-1 and TRBJ2-1, with 8 bases identical to TRBD2. The CDR3 has 14 amino acids. Germline V lookup: CDR1 SGHRS, CDR2 YFSETQ. J was trimmed by 4 bases and V by 0 bases; bases with no gene match: 0. The CDR3 is CASSLASGYNEQFF. The CDR3 nucleotides are TGCGCCAGCAGCTTGGCTAGCGGGTACAATGAGCAGTTCTTC.

The chain links TRBV5-5 to TRBJ1-6, with D tentatively TRBD1 (6 bases). The germline V gene has CDR1 SGHKS and CDR2 YYEKEE (reference sequence). Trimming cost V 4 bases and J 6 bases, with 8 bases left between them. The CDR3 contains 13 residues. The CDR3 loop is CASSPDSNSPLHF. CDR3 DNA sequence: TGTGCCAGCAGCCCGGACAGTAATTCACCCCTCCACTTT.

The chain has TRBV2 and TRBJ2-3; the match to TRBD1 covers 8 bases. Trimming removed 8 bases from V and 5 bases from J; junction bases left unmatched: 3. The germline CDR1 and CDR2 sequences are SNHLY and FYNNEI. CDR3 length: 12 residues. This CDR3 is CASLDRGDTQYF. CDR3 nucleotide sequence: TGTGCCAGCCTTGACAGGGGAGATACGCAGTATTTT.

This chain joins TRBV29-1 and TRBJ2-1; the D gene is possibly TRBD1 (5 bases). CDR1 SQVTM and CDR2 ANQGSEA come from the germline V gene. The CDR3 runs to 14 residues. V lost 6 bases and J 7 bases, leaving 19 bases between the germline ends. CDR3 region: CSVAGLQGANEQFF. CDR3 DNA sequence: TGCAGCGTAGCCGGCCTACAAGGGGCGAATGAGCAGTTCTTC.

This chain uses TRBV10-1 with TRBJ1-1; possible D gene TRBD1, 6 bases. The CDR3 consists of 15 residues. The germline CDR1 and CDR2 sequences are WNHNN and SYGVQD (reference sequence). Trimming removed 5 bases from V and 6 bases from J, with 19 bases in between. CDR3 sequence reads: CASSRKISGHSEAFF. For the CDR3, the DNA is TGCGCCAGCAGTAGAAAAATTTCGGGACACTCTGAAGCTTTCTTT.

The chain carries TRBV6-4 and TRBJ2-3; perhaps TRBD1 as D (5 bases). Trimming removed 3 bases at V and 2 bases at J, with 6 bases between. The CDR3 extends over 13 amino acids. Germline CDR1 reads MRHNA; CDR2 reads SNTAGT. The CDR3 sequence is CASSEGATDTQYF. CDR3 bases: TGTGCCAGCAGTGAAGGGGCCACAGATACGCAGTATTTT.

The chain is built from TRBV30 and TRBJ2-3; weak D call: TRBD2 (6 bases). Germline-derived CDR1 and CDR2 are GTSNPN and SVGIG (reference sequence). CDR3 length: 15 amino acids. The V and J ends lost 0 bases and 5 bases respectively, with 15 bases between them. CDR3 in DNA: TGTGCCTGGAGTGTACTTCCGGGAGTGAGAGATACGCAGTATTTT. Its translation is CAWSVLPGVRDTQYF.

V usage is TRBV4-3 and J usage is TRBJ1-4; D is undetermined. The CDR3 consists of 18 residues. Between the trimmed V and J ends, which lost 3 bases and 8 bases, there was a span of 25 bases. Germline V gene lookup returns CDR1 LGHNA and CDR2 YSLEER. The chain's CDR3 is CASSQELSGGLLGEKLFF. The CDR3 DNA sequence: TGCGCCAGCAGCCAGGAGCTCAGCGGCGGGCTGCTGGGGGAAAAACTGTTTTTT.

This clone was seen a few times. The chain carries TRBV18 and TRBJ1-5, with D possibly matching TRBD1 (5 bases). In germline, CDR1 is KGHSH, CDR2 LQKENI. This CDR3 is 13 amino acids long. Deletions cut 5 bases from V and 5 bases from J, with 10 bases between. The CDR3 coding sequence is TGTGCCAGCTCAGCAGGGTTGTATCAGCCCCAGCATTTT. It codes for CASSAGLYQPQHF.

This clone appeared a single time. The gene calls are TRBV3-1 (or the pseudogene TRBV3-2) and TRBJ2-7; the D gene is possibly TRBD2 (6 bases). Trimming left V 4 bases short and J 3 bases short, with 13 bases between. Germline V gene lookup returns CDR1 LGHDT and CDR2 YNNKEL (reference sequence). CDR3 size: 14 residues. The CDR3 loop reads CASSPWRGGYEQYF. The CDR3 DNA reads as TGTGCCAGCAGCCCATGGAGGGGAGGCTACGAGCAGTACTTC.

The chain has TRBV19 and TRBJ2-5, with D possibly TRBD2 on 6 matching bases. Germline CDR1 reads LNHDA; CDR2 reads SQIVND (reference sequence). This CDR3 has 15 amino acids. Trimming pared 3 bases from V and 5 bases from J, leaving 16 bases between. The CDR3 nucleotides are TGTGCCAGTAGTATGTCCTCGGGAGTGGGTGAGACCCAGTACTTC. Amino acids: CASSMSSGVGETQYF. Together with reference TRBV19 and TRBJ2-5, the CDR3 gives the full variable domain: DGGITQSPKYLFRKEGQNVTLSCEQNLNHDAMYWYRQDPGQGLRLIYYSQIVNDFQKGDIAEGYSVSREKKESFPLTVTSAQKNPTAFYLCASSMSSGVGETQYFGPGTRLLVL.

The V call is TRBV20-1, the J call TRBJ2-7, with D unclear. V was shortened by 6 bases and J by 5 bases, with 11 bases between the two germline ends. The CDR3 is 11 residues long. Germline-derived CDR1 and CDR2 are DFQATT and SNEGSKA (reference sequence). The CDR3 is CSASIAHEQYF. CDR3 nucleotide sequence: TGCAGTGCCTCGATAGCCCACGAGCAGTACTTC.